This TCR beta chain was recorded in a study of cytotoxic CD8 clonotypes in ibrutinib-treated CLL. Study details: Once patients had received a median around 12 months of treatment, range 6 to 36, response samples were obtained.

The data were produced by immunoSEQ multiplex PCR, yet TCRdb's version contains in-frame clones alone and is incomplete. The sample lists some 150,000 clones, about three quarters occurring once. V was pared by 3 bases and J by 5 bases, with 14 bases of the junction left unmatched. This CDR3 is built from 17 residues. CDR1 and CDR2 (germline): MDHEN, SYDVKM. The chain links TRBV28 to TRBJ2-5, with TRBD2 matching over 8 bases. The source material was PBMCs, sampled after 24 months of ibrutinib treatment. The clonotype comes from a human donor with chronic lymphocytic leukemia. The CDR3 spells CASSFLSRVAGMETQYF. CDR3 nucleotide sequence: TGTGCCAGCAGTTTCCTCTCCCGGGTAGCGGGGATGGAGACCCAGTACTTC. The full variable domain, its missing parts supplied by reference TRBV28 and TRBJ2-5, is DVKVTQSSRYLVKRTGEKVFLECVQDMDHENMFWYRQDPGLGLRLIYFSYDVKMKEKGDIPEGYSVSREKKERFSLILESASTNQTSMYLCASSFLSRVAGMETQYFGPGTRLLVL.